This T cell receptor (beta chain) stems from a study of cytomegalovirus exposure and HLA in healthy donors. The PCR had 60 Vbeta and 13 Jbeta primers. Some clones are missing from TCRdb's copy, which holds only in-frame ones; the method was immunoSEQ multiplex PCR. The sample holds 150,000 to 200,000 clones, about 85% seen once. Points on this clone: Its antigen is unidentified.

General study results and limits: Later on, analysis showed that most CMV-associated TCR beta chains appeared to be HLA-restricted.

Material for sequencing was PBMCs. The sequence was collected from a man in his late teens or twenties in good health and CMV-seronegative.

The CDR3 region is CASSEYFSDRGQLGYTF. In DNA, the CDR3 is TGTGCCAGCAGTGAATATTTCTCGGACAGGGGGCAGCTCGGCTACACCTTC. The genes are TRBV25-1 and TRBJ1-2; 11 bases map to TRBD1. CDR3 length equals 17 residues. Germline V gene data show CDR1 as MGHDK and CDR2 as SYGVNS. V lost 0 bases and J lost 8; bases outside the gene matches: 11.